The rows below give T cell receptor beta chains drawn from one sample of a study of shared clonotypes between healthy human individuals. TCRdb's table, derived via immunoSEQ multiplex PCR, lists solely in-frame clones and lacks some. In the table there are about 530,000 clones, over 60% of which are singletons. Sequenced input: PBMCs. The receptors stem from a middle-aged woman in good health. Some clones in this sample may be carry-over from other donors' samples. Both conserved end residues are part of each CDR3. A D gene is named only where the DNA matches it firmly. Part of the rows lack a size; the others show once, few, many or a class for expanded clones.

d_call: TRBD1
v_call: TRBV7-2
cdr3_length: 15
clone_size: NA
j_call: TRBJ2-7
cdr3_aa: CASSLEGQGGYEQYF
cdr3_nt: TGTGCCAGCAGCTTAGAGGGACAGGGAGGTTACGAGCAGTACTTC

d_call: TRBD2
v_call: TRBV2
cdr3_length: 15
clone_size: NA
j_call: TRBJ2-3
cdr3_aa: CASSWTSGAADTQYF
cdr3_nt: TGTGCCAGCAGTTGGACTAGCGGGGCAGCAGATACGCAGTATTTT

d_call: TRBD2
v_call: TRBV7-2
cdr3_length: 15
clone_size: NA
j_call: TRBJ2-1
cdr3_aa: CASSLVLAGGNEQFF
cdr3_nt: TGTGCCAGCAGCTTAGTCCTAGCGGGAGGTAATGAGCAGTTCTTC

d_call: NA
v_call: TRBV5-4
cdr3_length: 15
clone_size: few
j_call: TRBJ1-2
cdr3_aa: CASSLGGASDYGYTF
cdr3_nt: TGTGCCAGCAGCCTGGGGGGGGCCAGTGACTATGGCTACACCTTC

d_call: NA
v_call: TRBV30
cdr3_length: 14
clone_size: NA
j_call: TRBJ1-6
cdr3_aa: CAWSVQFRGSSLHF
cdr3_nt: TGTGCCTGGAGTGTACAATTCAGAGGGTCGTCCCTCCACTTT

d_call: TRBD2
v_call: TRBV5-1
cdr3_length: 15
clone_size: NA
j_call: TRBJ2-3
cdr3_aa: CASSFSGTSADTQYF
cdr3_nt: TGCGCCAGCAGCTTTAGCGGGACGAGCGCAGATACGCAGTATTTT

d_call: NA
v_call: TRBV7-2
cdr3_length: 12
clone_size: NA
j_call: TRBJ2-1
cdr3_aa: CASSAGEYEQFF
cdr3_nt: TGTGCCAGCAGCGCCGGGGAGTATGAGCAGTTCTTC

d_call: NA
v_call: TRBV11-2
cdr3_length: 13
clone_size: few
j_call: TRBJ1-6
cdr3_aa: CASSKGENSPLHF
cdr3_nt: TGTGCCAGCAGCAAGGGAGAGAATTCACCCCTCCACTTT

d_call: NA
v_call: TRBV28
cdr3_length: 10
clone_size: NA
j_call: TRBJ2-7
cdr3_aa: CASSSSEQYF
cdr3_nt: TGTGCCAGCAGTTCCAGCGAGCAGTACTTC

d_call: TRBD2
v_call: TRBV28
cdr3_length: 15
clone_size: NA
j_call: TRBJ2-3
cdr3_aa: CASSLRRGGTDTQYF
cdr3_nt: TGTGCCAGCAGTTTAAGGCGGGGGGGCACAGATACGCAGTATTTT

d_call: NA
v_call: TRBV6-1
cdr3_length: 9
clone_size: NA
j_call: TRBJ2-7
cdr3_aa: CASNRGQYF
cdr3_nt: TGTGCCAGCAACCGGGGGCAGTACTTC

d_call: NA
v_call: TRBV7-9
cdr3_length: 12
clone_size: NA
j_call: TRBJ1-2
cdr3_aa: CASSPGAYGYTF
cdr3_nt: TGTGCCAGCAGCCCCGGAGCCTATGGCTACACCTTC

d_call: NA
v_call: TRBV30
cdr3_length: 14
clone_size: NA
j_call: TRBJ2-2
cdr3_aa: CAWSVYPNTGELFF
cdr3_nt: TGTGCCTGGAGTGTATACCCGAACACCGGGGAGCTGTTTTTT

d_call: TRBD1
v_call: TRBV10-1
cdr3_length: 13
clone_size: NA
j_call: TRBJ2-3
cdr3_aa: CANPGQSPDTQYF
cdr3_nt: TGCGCCAACCCGGGACAGAGTCCAGATACGCAGTATTTT

d_call: NA
v_call: TRBV4-2
cdr3_length: 14
clone_size: NA
j_call: TRBJ1-2
cdr3_aa: CASSQDQAVYGYTF
cdr3_nt: TGTGCCAGCAGCCAAGATCAGGCAGTTTATGGCTACACCTTC

d_call: NA
v_call: TRBV5-6
cdr3_length: 14
clone_size: NA
j_call: TRBJ2-5
cdr3_aa: CASSSTGFQETQYF
cdr3_nt: TGTGCCAGCAGCTCAACAGGGTTCCAAGAGACCCAGTACTTC

d_call: TRBD1
v_call: TRBV28
cdr3_length: 11
clone_size: NA
j_call: TRBJ1-1
cdr3_aa: CASRDRVEAFF
cdr3_nt: TGTGCCAGCAGGGACAGGGTAGAAGCTTTCTTT

d_call: NA
v_call: TRBV19
cdr3_length: 15
clone_size: NA
j_call: TRBJ1-3
cdr3_aa: CASSPRGLSGNTIYF
cdr3_nt: TGTGCCAGTAGTCCCCGGGGCCTCTCCGGAAACACCATATATTTT

d_call: NA
v_call: TRBV7-2
cdr3_length: 11
clone_size: NA
j_call: TRBJ1-2
cdr3_aa: CASSLLHGYTF
cdr3_nt: TGTGCCAGCAGCCTCCTTCATGGCTACACCTTC

d_call: NA
v_call: TRBV4-2
cdr3_length: 15
clone_size: NA
j_call: TRBJ2-4
cdr3_aa: CASSQEGQELDIQYF
cdr3_nt: TGTGCCAGCAGCCAAGAGGGCCAGGAGTTGGACATTCAGTACTTC

d_call: TRBD1
v_call: TRBV27
cdr3_length: 15
clone_size: NA
j_call: TRBJ2-7
cdr3_aa: CASSLTGTGSYEQYF
cdr3_nt: TGTGCCAGCAGCTTGACCGGGACAGGCTCCTACGAGCAGTACTTC

d_call: TRBD1
v_call: TRBV7-2
cdr3_length: 14
clone_size: many
j_call: TRBJ1-1
cdr3_aa: CASSPRTGGLGAFF
cdr3_nt: TGTGCCAGCAGCCCGAGGACAGGGGGTCTAGGAGCTTTCTTT

d_call: NA
v_call: TRBV4-2
cdr3_length: 16
clone_size: NA
j_call: TRBJ2-3
cdr3_aa: CASSQDRGQRTDTQYF
cdr3_nt: TGTGCCAGCAGCCAAGATCGGGGGCAACGCACAGATACGCAGTATTTT

d_call: NA
v_call: TRBV2
cdr3_length: 12
clone_size: NA
j_call: TRBJ2-3
cdr3_aa: CASRWESDTQYF
cdr3_nt: TGTGCCAGCAGGTGGGAGTCAGATACGCAGTATTTT

d_call: TRBD1
v_call: TRBV11-3
cdr3_length: 14
clone_size: NA
j_call: TRBJ2-1
cdr3_aa: CASSARTGIAEQFF
cdr3_nt: TGTGCCAGCAGCGCCCGGACAGGGATCGCTGAGCAGTTCTTC

d_call: NA
v_call: TRBV10-3
cdr3_length: 13
clone_size: NA
j_call: TRBJ2-3
cdr3_aa: CAISARGTDTQYF
cdr3_nt: TGTGCCATCAGCGCCAGGGGAACAGATACGCAGTATTTT

d_call: TRBD1
v_call: TRBV2
cdr3_length: 15
clone_size: NA
j_call: TRBJ2-7
cdr3_aa: CASSGAPGQGYEQYF
cdr3_nt: TGTGCCAGCAGTGGGGCCCCAGGACAGGGGTACGAGCAGTACTTC

d_call: NA
v_call: TRBV10-2
cdr3_length: 15
clone_size: NA
j_call: TRBJ2-7
cdr3_aa: CASTERGQASYEQYF
cdr3_nt: TGCGCCAGCACCGAGCGGGGACAGGCCTCCTACGAGCAGTACTTC

d_call: TRBD1
v_call: TRBV10-2
cdr3_length: 16
clone_size: NA
j_call: TRBJ2-7
cdr3_aa: CASSDPRDRGSIEQYF
cdr3_nt: TGCGCCAGCAGTGACCCTCGGGACAGAGGGTCTATCGAGCAGTACTTC

d_call: TRBD1
v_call: TRBV29-1
cdr3_length: 13
clone_size: NA
j_call: TRBJ1-5
cdr3_aa: CSVDEGAGQPQHF
cdr3_nt: TGCAGCGTTGATGAGGGGGCCGGGCAGCCCCAGCATTTT

d_call: NA
v_call: TRBV2
cdr3_length: 14
clone_size: NA
j_call: TRBJ1-1
cdr3_aa: CASSRQGRNTEAFF
cdr3_nt: TGTGCCAGCAGTCGGCAGGGGAGGAACACTGAAGCTTTCTTT

d_call: NA
v_call: TRBV7-6
cdr3_length: 15
clone_size: many
j_call: TRBJ2-3
cdr3_aa: CASSLAQLSTDTQYF
cdr3_nt: TGTGCCAGCAGCTTAGCACAGCTCAGTACAGATACGCAGTATTTT

d_call: NA
v_call: TRBV28
cdr3_length: 16
clone_size: once
j_call: TRBJ1-1
cdr3_aa: CASSFLIGGTVAEAFF
cdr3_nt: TGTGCCAGCAGTTTTTTGATAGGGGGAACGGTTGCTGAAGCTTTCTTT

d_call: TRBD2
v_call: TRBV15
cdr3_length: 16
clone_size: few
j_call: TRBJ2-5
cdr3_aa: CATSRGGTSGDKTQYF
cdr3_nt: TGTGCCACCAGCAGAGGAGGGACTAGCGGGGATAAGACCCAGTACTTC

d_call: TRBD1
v_call: TRBV5-1
cdr3_length: 15
clone_size: NA
j_call: TRBJ2-3
cdr3_aa: CASSLAGTGEDTQYF
cdr3_nt: TGCGCCAGCAGCTTGGCCGGGACAGGGGAAGATACGCAGTATTTT

d_call: TRBD2
v_call: TRBV2
cdr3_length: 15
clone_size: NA
j_call: TRBJ2-7
cdr3_aa: CASSEGLAGGKEQYF
cdr3_nt: TGTGCCAGCAGCGAAGGACTAGCGGGAGGAAAGGAGCAGTACTTC

d_call: NA
v_call: TRBV5-1
cdr3_length: 15
clone_size: NA
j_call: TRBJ2-5
cdr3_aa: CASSLQGLNGETQYF
cdr3_nt: TGCGCCAGCAGCTTGCAGGGCCTAAACGGGGAGACCCAGTACTTC

d_call: NA
v_call: TRBV5-8
cdr3_length: 15
clone_size: NA
j_call: TRBJ2-2
cdr3_aa: CASSKGLRNTGELFF
cdr3_nt: TGTGCCAGCAGCAAGGGACTCAGGAACACCGGGGAGCTGTTTTTT

d_call: TRBD2
v_call: TRBV5-6
cdr3_length: 15
clone_size: NA
j_call: TRBJ2-3
cdr3_aa: CASSSLAGDTDTQYF
cdr3_nt: TGTGCCAGCAGCTCCCTAGCGGGGGACACAGATACGCAGTATTTT

d_call: TRBD1
v_call: TRBV19
cdr3_length: 15
clone_size: NA
j_call: TRBJ2-1
cdr3_aa: CASSIDQTGVDEQFF
cdr3_nt: TGTGCCAGTAGTATAGATCAGACAGGGGTCGATGAGCAGTTCTTC

d_call: TRBD2
v_call: TRBV9
cdr3_length: 17
clone_size: NA
j_call: TRBJ2-1
cdr3_aa: CASSHGTSGSSYNEQFF
cdr3_nt: TGTGCCAGCAGCCACGGGACTAGCGGGAGCTCCTACAATGAGCAGTTCTTC

d_call: NA
v_call: TRBV5-1
cdr3_length: 15
clone_size: NA
j_call: TRBJ2-1
cdr3_aa: CASSLGLGSYNEQFF
cdr3_nt: TGCGCCAGCAGCTTGGGTCTAGGATCCTACAATGAGCAGTTCTTC

d_call: TRBD1
v_call: TRBV5-1
cdr3_length: 17
clone_size: NA
j_call: TRBJ1-4
cdr3_aa: CASSLGQGNQRYEKLFF
cdr3_nt: TGCGCCAGCAGCTTGGGACAGGGGAATCAACGGTATGAAAAACTGTTTTTT

d_call: NA
v_call: TRBV7-3
cdr3_length: 18
clone_size: NA
j_call: TRBJ2-2
cdr3_aa: CASSLTHKLDRNTGELFF
cdr3_nt: TGTGCCAGCAGCCTAACCCATAAACTAGATCGGAACACCGGGGAGCTGTTTTTT

d_call: TRBD2
v_call: TRBV14
cdr3_length: 16
clone_size: NA
j_call: TRBJ2-1
cdr3_aa: CASSQDRASGGDEQFF
cdr3_nt: TGTGCCAGCAGCCAAGATCGGGCTAGCGGTGGGGATGAGCAGTTCTTC

d_call: NA
v_call: TRBV2
cdr3_length: 15
clone_size: NA
j_call: TRBJ1-1
cdr3_aa: CASSEGGGHVTEAFF
cdr3_nt: TGTGCCAGCAGTGAAGGGGGGGGGCATGTCACTGAAGCTTTCTTT

d_call: TRBD1
v_call: TRBV18
cdr3_length: 16
clone_size: NA
j_call: TRBJ2-1
cdr3_aa: CASSRTGQGDYNEQFF
cdr3_nt: TGTGCCAGCTCACGGACGGGACAGGGGGACTACAATGAGCAGTTCTTC

d_call: TRBD2
v_call: TRBV30
cdr3_length: 15
clone_size: NA
j_call: TRBJ2-1
cdr3_aa: CAYTKSGNSFNEQFF
cdr3_nt: TGTGCCTACACCAAGAGCGGGAACTCTTTTAATGAGCAGTTCTTC

d_call: NA
v_call: TRBV19
cdr3_length: 12
clone_size: few
j_call: TRBJ2-7
cdr3_aa: CASSPGSYEQYF
cdr3_nt: TGTGCCAGTAGTCCGGGCTCCTACGAGCAGTACTTC

d_call: NA
v_call: TRBV18
cdr3_length: 14
clone_size: once
j_call: TRBJ2-3
cdr3_aa: CASSPQEGMDTQYF
cdr3_nt: TGTGCCAGCTCACCACAGGAAGGGATGGATACGCAGTATTTT

d_call: TRBD2
v_call: TRBV5-1
cdr3_length: 14
clone_size: NA
j_call: TRBJ2-2
cdr3_aa: CASSPVAGSRELFF
cdr3_nt: TGCGCCAGCAGCCCCGTAGCGGGCTCCCGGGAGCTGTTTTTT

d_call: NA
v_call: TRBV28
cdr3_length: 14
clone_size: NA
j_call: TRBJ2-7
cdr3_aa: CASSLGRPYYEQYF
cdr3_nt: TGTGCCAGCAGTCTCGGACGGCCATATTACGAGCAGTACTTC

d_call: NA
v_call: TRBV7-9
cdr3_length: 13
clone_size: NA
j_call: TRBJ2-7
cdr3_aa: CASSFPGRYEQYF
cdr3_nt: TGTGCCAGCAGCTTCCCTGGGCGCTACGAGCAGTACTTC

d_call: NA
v_call: TRBV2
cdr3_length: 13
clone_size: NA
j_call: TRBJ1-2
cdr3_aa: CASSVGEDYGYTF
cdr3_nt: TGTGCCAGCAGTGTGGGGGAGGATTATGGCTACACCTTC

d_call: NA
v_call: TRBV7-2
cdr3_length: 13
clone_size: NA
j_call: TRBJ1-2
cdr3_aa: CASSPGTLNGYTF
cdr3_nt: TGTGCCAGCAGCCCAGGCACGTTAAATGGCTACACCTTC

d_call: NA
v_call: TRBV18
cdr3_length: 15
clone_size: NA
j_call: TRBJ1-1
cdr3_aa: CASSPPIGMNTEAFF
cdr3_nt: TGTGCCAGCTCACCACCCATCGGTATGAACACTGAAGCTTTCTTT

d_call: TRBD1
v_call: TRBV5-4
cdr3_length: 14
clone_size: NA
j_call: TRBJ1-1
cdr3_aa: CASSAGTALTEAFF
cdr3_nt: TGTGCCAGCAGTGCCGGGACAGCTCTCACTGAAGCTTTCTTT

d_call: NA
v_call: TRBV5-3
cdr3_length: 11
clone_size: NA
j_call: TRBJ2-7
cdr3_aa: CARSGKVEQYF
cdr3_nt: TGTGCCAGAAGCGGGAAAGTCGAGCAGTACTTC